This TCR beta chain is from a study of blood T cell repertoires in COVID-19. Clones were read by immunoSEQ multiplex PCR, and TCRdb kept only the in-frame ones, dropping some. The sample has about 380,000 clones, over 65% seen once; the top ten hold around 1%. From germline, CDR1 is SNHLY and CDR2 FYNNEI. The CDR3 length is 16 residues. The ends were cut back, 5 bases at V and 10 bases at J, with 24 bases in the middle. The sequenced material came from peripheral blood. The rearrangement joins TRBV2 to TRBJ2-1; maybe TRBD2 (5 bases). The receptor was derived from a human donor with acute or convalescent COVID-19. The donor label of this sample is uncertain. The CDR3, as DNA: TGTGCCAGCAGTCCCGAAGCCCCGGGCCTCTCGGGGGAGCAGTTCTTC. This encodes CASSPEAPGLSGEQFF.